This is a list of T cell receptor beta chains from one sample in a study of shared T cell receptors in the human thymus. Sequenced by immunoSEQ multiplex PCR; TCRdb stores in-frame clones only, minus some. Among about 400,000 clones listed, 85% to 95% were seen once. The material sequenced was thymocytes. These receptors came from a human donor. CDR3s include the opening cysteine and the closing phenylalanine or tryptophan. The order of the fields is D gene, clone size, V gene, J gene, CDR3 protein, CDR3 DNA. D genes are given only for firm matches. Not every row has a clone size; where given, it reads once, few, many or a size class.

TRBD1	.	TRBV4-3	TRBJ2-1	CASSPDREVDNEQFF	TGCGCCAGCAGCCCAGACAGGGAAGTGGACAATGAGCAGTTCTTC
TRBD2	once	TRBV19	TRBJ2-3	CASSIGGASGSLITDTQYF	TGTGCCAGTAGTATCGGCGGGGCTAGCGGGAGCCTTATCACAGATACGCAGTATTTT
.	.	TRBV18	TRBJ2-1	CASSPPEGACYNEQFF	TGTGCCAGCTCACCACCGGAGGGGGCTTGCTACAATGAGCAGTTCTTC
TRBD1	.	TRBV5-1	TRBJ1-1	CASSLTGGTEAFF	TGCGCCAGCAGCTTGACAGGGGGCACTGAAGCTTTCTTT
TRBD1	.	TRBV6-6	TRBJ2-7	CASSYTDRASSYEQYF	TGTGCCAGCAGTTACACAGACAGGGCCTCATCCTACGAGCAGTACTTC
.	.	TRBV28	TRBJ2-5	CASSLGAQETQYF	TGTGCCAGCAGTCTCGGAGCTCAAGAGACCCAGTACTTC
.	.	TRBV19	TRBJ1-1	CASSIEPTSSEAFF	TGTGCCAGTAGTATAGAACCAACTTCATCTGAAGCTTTCTTT
.	.	TRBV7-8	TRBJ2-1	CASSLVWEMVYNEQFF	TGTGCCAGCAGCTTAGTGTGGGAGATGGTATACAATGAGCAGTTCTTC
TRBD1	.	TRBV9	TRBJ2-2	CASSGSVGQANTGELFF	TGTGCCAGCAGCGGGAGTGTGGGACAGGCGAACACCGGGGAGCTGTTTTTT
.	.	TRBV6-5	TRBJ2-3	CASSCTQGTSTDTQYF	TGTGCCAGCAGTTGTACCCAGGGGACTAGCACAGATACGCAGTATTTT
TRBD1	.	TRBV2	TRBJ2-7	CASTRTGSYEQYF	TGTGCCAGCACAAGGACAGGCTCCTACGAGCAGTACTTC
.	.	TRBV5-8	TRBJ2-7	CASSFAAPGLVLEQYF	TGTGCCAGCAGCTTTGCTGCGCCCGGGCTTGTATTGGAGCAGTACTTC
.	.	TRBV5-1	TRBJ2-3	CASSPGTLADTQYF	TGCGCCAGCAGCCCCGGGACTTTGGCGGATACGCAGTATTTT
TRBD1	.	TRBV5-1	TRBJ2-7	CASSSPDRSYEQYF	TGCGCCAGCAGCTCACCGGACAGGTCATACGAGCAGTACTTC
.	.	TRBV28	TRBJ1-1	CASSLCGRIEGGNTEAFF	TGTGCCAGCAGTTTATGTGGTCGGATTGAGGGGGGAAACACTGAAGCTTTCTTT
TRBD1	.	TRBV5-1	TRBJ1-1	CASSSPPRDRTNTEAFF	TGCGCCAGCAGCTCTCCCCCTAGGGACAGAACGAACACTGAAGCTTTCTTT
TRBD2	.	TRBV30	TRBJ2-1	CASLTSGTRYEQFF	TGTGCCTCACTAACCTCCGGGACTAGGTATGAGCAGTTCTTC
.	.	TRBV4-3	TRBJ2-3	CASSHPRGHTPDTQYF	TGCGCCAGCAGCCACCCCCGGGGGCACACACCAGATACGCAGTATTTT
TRBD1	.	TRBV11-1	TRBJ2-7	CASEDRDRIYEQYF	TGTGCCAGCGAAGACCGGGACAGGATATACGAGCAGTACTTC
.	.	TRBV4-1	TRBJ1-2	CASSQDAVQDPISSYGYTF	TGCGCCAGCAGCCAAGATGCGGTCCAGGATCCCATATCTAGCTATGGCTACACCTTC
TRBD1	.	TRBV19	TRBJ1-2	CASSTTKGQGVRNEYGYTF	TGTGCCAGTAGTACCACCAAGGGACAGGGGGTGAGAAACGAGTATGGCTACACCTTC
.	.	TRBV11-2	TRBJ2-7	CASILGGRGGSYEQYF	.
.	.	TRBV19	TRBJ2-2	CASSDTGELFF	TGTGCCAGTAGTGACACCGGGGAGCTGTTTTTT
.	.	TRBV10-1	TRBJ2-3	CASSEENDGTDTQYF	TGCGCCAGCAGTGAGGAAAACGACGGAACAGATACGCAGTATTTT
.	.	TRBV15	TRBJ2-1	CATSGQTRQDNEQFF	TGTGCCACCAGCGGTCAAACTCGGCAGGACAATGAGCAGTTCTTC
TRBD2	.	TRBV7-9	TRBJ2-7	CASSGWTSGECKQYF	TGTGCCAGCAGCGGATGGACTAGCGGAGAGTGTAAGCAGTACTTC
.	.	TRBV5-6	TRBJ2-1	CASSLRLGRENYNEQFF	TGTGCCAGCAGCTTGCGATTGGGACGGGAGAATTACAATGAGCAGTTCTTC
TRBD2	.	TRBV19	TRBJ2-2	CASTFNSSGFNTGELFF	TGTGCCAGTACCTTTAATTCTAGCGGTTTCAACACCGGGGAGCTGTTTTTT
TRBD2	.	TRBV19	TRBJ2-3	CASSMELVGLAGFVGTDTQYF	TGTGCCAGTAGTATGGAACTTGTTGGACTAGCGGGATTTGTCGGCACAGATACGCAGTATTTT
.	.	TRBV27	TRBJ2-1	CASSLSIQWFPNKSNNEQFF	TGTGCCAGCAGTTTATCGATTCAGTGGTTTCCCAACAAATCCAACAATGAGCAGTTCTTC
TRBD1	.	TRBV11-2	TRBJ2-7	CASSLGARAQGAFCEQYF	TGTGCCAGCAGCTTAGGGGCGAGAGCCCAGGGGGCCTTCTGCGAGCAGTACTTC
.	.	TRBV9	TRBJ1-2	CASRASEDGPNYGYTF	TGTGCCAGCAGAGCCTCGGAGGACGGCCCTAACTATGGCTACACCTTC
.	once	TRBV6-5	TRBJ2-7	CASSGFYEQYF	TGTGCCAGCAGTGGATTCTACGAGCAGTACTTC
TRBD1	.	TRBV2	TRBJ1-4	CASNLDRGGPTNEKLFF	TGTGCCAGCAACCTGGACAGGGGGGGTCCTACTAATGAAAAACTGTTTTTT
.	.	TRBV14	TRBJ2-3	CASSHPTDSPYTQYF	TGTGCCAGCAGCCACCCCACGGACAGTCCCTATACGCAGTATTTT
.	.	TRBV13	TRBJ2-5	CASGGPGIQETQYF	TGTGCCAGCGGGGGACCCGGGATCCAAGAGACCCAGTACTTC
.	.	TRBV12-5	TRBJ2-1	CASGLGSSLSYNEQFF	TGTGCTAGTGGTTTAGGGTCGTCCCTCTCCTACAATGAGCAGTTCTTC
TRBD1	.	TRBV9	TRBJ2-1	CASSANRGPVGGNEQFF	TGTGCCAGCAGCGCAAACAGGGGCCCTGTGGGTGGTAATGAGCAGTTCTTC
.	.	TRBV27	TRBJ2-7	CASSLSGNGGYEQYF	TGTGCCAGCAGTTTATCAGGGAATGGTGGCTACGAGCAGTACTTC
TRBD2	.	TRBV11-3	TRBJ2-5	CASSSGTSEKETQYF	TGTGCCAGCAGCTCCGGGACTAGCGAAAAAGAGACCCAGTACTTC
TRBD2	.	TRBV7-8	TRBJ2-7	CASSFSGGWAEQYF	TGTGCCAGCAGCTTTTCGGGGGGGTGGGCCGAGCAGTACTTC
.	.	TRBV19	TRBJ1-5	CASSIGGIRVANQPQHF	TGTGCCAGTAGTATAGGGGGAATCCGGGTGGCCAATCAGCCCCAGCATTTT
.	.	TRBV9	TRBJ2-2	CASSVVGQGNTGELFF	TGTGCCAGCAGCGTAGTAGGGCAGGGAAACACCGGGGAGCTGTTTTTT